This T cell receptor beta chain was identified during a study of blood T cell repertoires in COVID-19. Study-level background: Samples representing acute and convalescent COVID-19 were sourced from the United States, Italy and Spain. T cells, B-cell-depleted T cells, or PBMCs provided the cDNA or gDNA that served as material.

Trimming removed 7 bases at V and 3 bases at J, with 14 bases between. The germline V gene encodes CDR1 SGHRS and CDR2 YFSETQ. CDR3 size: 13 residues. Authors' analysis steps: Reference gene primer amplification gave estimated nucleated cell counts. Assay: immunoSEQ multiplex PCR; the TCRdb copy retains only in-frame clones and omits some. V and J calls and clone size are given by that table; D and trimming were obtained from the DNA. The profile shows about 210,000 clones, approximately 86% of them singletons. Each participant's cohort was designated according to participant-reported clinical history.

The sequenced sample was PBMCs or T cells enriched from blood (not recorded which). This sequence originates from a woman aged 40 to 50 with acute COVID-19. The rearrangement uses TRBV5-1 and TRBJ2-7; a possible D gene is TRBD1 (5 bases). CDR3 DNA sequence: TGCGCCAGCCGATCGGACAATTTCTACGAGCAGTACTTC. Translated: CASRSDNFYEQYF.